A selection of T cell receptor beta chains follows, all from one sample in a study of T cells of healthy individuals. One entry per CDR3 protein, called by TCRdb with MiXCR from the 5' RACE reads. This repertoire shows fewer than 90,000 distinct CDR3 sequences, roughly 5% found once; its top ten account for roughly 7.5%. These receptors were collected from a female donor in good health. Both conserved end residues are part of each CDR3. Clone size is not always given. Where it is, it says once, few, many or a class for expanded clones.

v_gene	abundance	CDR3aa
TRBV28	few	CASSFGFPTEAFF
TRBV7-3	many	CASSQDRNTEAFF
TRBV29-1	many	CSGRTVNTEAFF
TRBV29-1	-	CSVVKGSTGTDTQYF
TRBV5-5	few	CASSTTGGSSYNEQFF
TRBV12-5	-	CASGLTLTSGHNEQFF
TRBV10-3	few	CAISEGLGNTEAFF
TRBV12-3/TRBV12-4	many	CASSLSREQYF
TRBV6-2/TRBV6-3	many	CASSYSPKGAFF
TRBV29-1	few	CSVAGSFTYEQYF
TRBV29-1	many	CSARGQGAYEQYF
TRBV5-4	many	CASSLALSVGTDTQYF
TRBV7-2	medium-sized	CASSYGTSGMRQYF
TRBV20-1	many	CSANRLAGGYEQYF
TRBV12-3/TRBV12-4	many	CASSTNRDSSYNSPLHF
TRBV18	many	CASSPLLAGEAGANVLTF
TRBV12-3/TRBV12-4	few	CASSSDRGGVRFF
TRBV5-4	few	CASSSGQGHTEAFF
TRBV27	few	CASSHGSVTEAFF
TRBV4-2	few	CASSQDKSPTDTQYF
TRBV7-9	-	CASSSTGGEAFF
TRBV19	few	CASRATGGADYGYTF
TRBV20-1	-	CSARGGETGAYEQYF
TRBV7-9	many	CASSLVAGGPNTGELFF
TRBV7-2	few	CATTADSNQPQHF
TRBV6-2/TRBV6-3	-	CAGGDSPYEQYF
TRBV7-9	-	CATSWAEKLFF
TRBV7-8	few	CASSPARLAGVYNEQFF
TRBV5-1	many	CASSQGEAGELFF
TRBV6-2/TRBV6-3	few	CASSYGTLTEAFF
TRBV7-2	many	CASSVTVETQYF
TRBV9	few	CASSVGWAGDRGELFF
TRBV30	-	CAWSVRQSSYELYF
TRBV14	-	CASSQLVAGCSHEQYF
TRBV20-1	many	CSALPGSYEQYF
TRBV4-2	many	CASSQESSGTYNEQFF
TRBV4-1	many	CASSQDSMGEKLFF
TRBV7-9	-	CASSTGPTGELFF
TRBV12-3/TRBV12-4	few	CASSPREGGQPQHF
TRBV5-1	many	CASSLGQINTEAFF
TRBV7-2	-	CASSLGLGATHNSPLHF
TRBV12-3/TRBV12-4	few	CASSRGQGFTEAFF
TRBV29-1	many	CSVEAGGTYEQYF
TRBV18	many	CASSPRDQDTQYF